One sample yielded the 18 T cell receptor beta chains listed below, sequenced in a study of CD8 T cells in Susac syndrome. Roughly 0.45 to 1 ug RNA was reverse transcribed with random hexamers. TCRdb ran MiXCR on the immunoSEQ multiplex PCR reads and lists one entry per CDR3 protein. The data contain fewer than 350,000 distinct CDR3 sequences, 70% to 90% of them seen just once; the ten biggest clones take up around 0.21%. Specimen: CD8+ T cells from PBMCs. All receptors come from a human donor with multiple sclerosis.

V is TRBV7-2 and J is TRBJ2-7; D may be TRBD2 (5 bases). Trimming pared 2 bases from V and 6 bases from J, leaving 14 bases between. The length of the CDR3 is 14 residues. Germline assignment: CDR1 SGHTA and CDR2 FQGNSA. The DNA of the CDR3 is TGTGCCAGCAGCTTACTCCTCGACTACTCCGAGCAGTACTTC. Translating gives CASSLLLDYSEQYF.

J is TRBJ2-4 and V is TRBV7-9; D is perhaps TRBD1 (6 bases). The germline gives CDR1 SEHNR, CDR2 FQNEAQ (reference sequence). The CDR3 consists of 15 residues. V lost 5 bases and J lost 1, with 12 bases in between. CDR3 in amino acids: CASSIRGIAKNIQYF. CDR3 nucleotides: TGTGCCAGCAGCATAAGGGGGATCGCCAAAAACATTCAGTACTTC.

This clonotype was observed a few times. The chain uses TRBV6-5 and TRBJ2-7; 7 bases agree with TRBD1. Germline V lookup: CDR1 MNHEY, CDR2 SVGAGI. The CDR3 is 14 residues long. J gave up 2 bases and V 3 bases, and 4 bases lay outside the gene matches. The CDR3 DNA reads TGTGCCAGCAGTTATAGGCAGGGGGCCTACGAGCAGTACTTC. Encoded protein: CASSYRQGAYEQYF.

The rearrangement joins TRBV19 to TRBJ1-1; maybe TRBD1 (5 bases). This CDR3 region has 15 residues. Trimming removed 3 bases at V and 3 bases at J, with 14 bases between. The germline gives CDR1 LNHDA, CDR2 SQIVND (reference sequence). DNA of the CDR3: TGTGCCAGTAGTATTTGGGGCAGGGTCTACACTGAAGCTTTCTTT. This translates into CASSIWGRVYTEAFF.

The chain combines TRBV10-3 with TRBJ2-7, with 8 bases that match TRBD2. CDR3 size: 13 residues. Losses at the gene ends were 7 bases for V and 3 bases for J; bases not matched to a gene: 5. Germline loops: CDR1 ENHRY, CDR2 SYGVKD. CDR3: CAIKTGTSYEQYF. As DNA, the CDR3 is TGTGCCATCAAGACCGGGACTAGCTACGAGCAGTACTTC.

The chain combines TRBV19 with TRBJ2-2; no reliable D call. CDR1 is LNHDA and CDR2 is SQIVND in the germline V gene (reference sequence). This CDR3 comprises 12 residues. V was shortened by 2 bases and J by 6 bases, with 4 bases between the two germline ends. The CDR3 DNA reads as TGTGCCAGTAGTATAATCTCCGGGGAGCTGTTTTTT. This gives the protein CASSIISGELFF.

The V and J genes are TRBV12-3 or TRBV12-4 and TRBJ2-7; D is possibly TRBD2 (5 bases). The CDR3 length is 16 residues. Trimming took 4 bases from V and 5 from J, leaving 21 bases between them. The CDR3 region is CASSWAAGLGSHEQYF. The CDR3 DNA is TGTGCCAGCAGTTGGGCCGCCGGGTTGGGGAGCCACGAGCAGTACTTC.

V is TRBV7-9 and J is TRBJ1-2; D gene ambiguous. The V end was cut by 3 bases, the J end by 4 bases, with 9 bases between. The CDR3 is 13 amino acids. CDR1 is SEHNR, CDR2 FQNEAQ, per germline (reference sequence). CDR3 region: CASSFGNGYGYTF. In DNA, the CDR3 is TGTGCCAGCAGCTTCGGGAACGGCTATGGCTACACCTTC.

CDR3 DNA sequence: TGCGCCAGCAGCCAAGGGTTAGGGACAGGGGCTAGGAACACTGAAGCTTTCTTT. Amino acids: CASSQGLGTGARNTEAFF. The chain combines TRBV4-3 with TRBJ1-1; 10 bases match TRBD1. The germline V gene encodes CDR1 LGHNA and CDR2 YSLEER. The ends lost 1 base at V and 1 base at J; junction bases unmatched: 9. The CDR3 extends over 18 amino acids.

The chain combines TRBV27 with TRBJ2-1; D gene uncertain. This CDR3 contains 12 residues. The V end was cut by 3 bases, the J end by 8 bases, with 8 bases between. Germline V gives CDR1 MNHEY, CDR2 SMNVEV (reference sequence). The CDR3 spells CASSFLGDEQFF. The DNA of the CDR3 is TGTGCCAGCAGTTTTCTAGGTGATGAGCAGTTCTTC.

The CDR3 spells CAWRLPSGANVLTF. The DNA of the CDR3 is TGTGCCTGGAGGCTGCCCTCTGGGGCCAACGTCCTGACTTTC. The rearrangement joins TRBV30 to TRBJ2-6, with D uncertain. The germline V and J ends were trimmed by 3 bases and 0 bases, with 6 bases remaining between them. The CDR3 is made up of 14 amino acids. Germline CDR1 and CDR2: GTSNPN and SVGIG (reference sequence).

The chain is built from TRBV20-1 and TRBJ2-7, with D possibly being TRBD1 (5 bases). The CDR3 is made up of 13 amino acids. V shed 2 bases and J shed 2 bases, with 10 bases lying between them. The germline gives CDR1 DFQATT, CDR2 SNEGSKA (reference sequence). The CDR3 bases are TGCAGTGCTAGAAAAGGGGCCACCTACGAGCAGTACTTC. This gives the protein CSARKGATYEQYF.

There are a few counts of this clonotype. CDR3 region: CASSNNEQFF. In nucleotides, the CDR3 is TGTGCCAGCAGCAACAATGAGCAGTTCTTC. The V call is TRBV5-8, the J call TRBJ2-1; D call uncertain. Looked up from germline, CDR1 is SGHTS and CDR2 is YDEGEE. Trimming took 4 bases from V and 5 from J, leaving 1 base between them. CDR3 length: 10 amino acids.

This clonotype was observed a single time. The rearrangement joins TRBV19 to TRBJ2-7; 8 bases are a match to TRBD2. CDR3 length equals 15 residues. Trimming at V came to 5 bases and at J to 2 bases, leaving 8 bases not matched to a gene. CDR1 LNHDA and CDR2 SQIVND come from the germline V gene (reference sequence). The CDR3 sequence: CASSPQNSGAYEQYF. In DNA, the CDR3 is TGTGCCAGTAGTCCCCAGAATAGCGGGGCCTACGAGCAGTACTTC.

This chain connects TRBV12-3 or TRBV12-4 to TRBJ2-1; D remains ambiguous. The length of the CDR3 is 14 residues. The germline V and J ends were trimmed by 7 bases and 4 bases, with 14 bases remaining between them. The CDR3: CASIGLVKYNEQFF. As DNA, the CDR3 is TGTGCCAGCATCGGGTTGGTGAAATACAATGAGCAGTTCTTC.

The chain uses TRBV7-3 and TRBJ2-1; D is unclear. This CDR3 is built from 11 residues. Looked up from germline, CDR1 is SGHTA and CDR2 is FQGTGA. Trimming removed 7 bases from V and 4 bases from J, with 5 bases in between. The CDR3, as DNA: TGTGCCAGCACCCAATACAATGAGCAGTTCTTC. It yields the protein CASTQYNEQFF.

This chain joins TRBV6-2 or TRBV6-3 and TRBJ2-2, with TRBD2 matching 8 bases. CDR3 length equals 24 residues. The V gene end was trimmed by 5 bases and the J gene end by 7 bases; junction bases not matched to a gene: 36. Germline CDR1 is MNHEY and CDR2 is SVGEGT. CDR3 sequence reads: CASSPQPQLMGLGGGTEEGGELFF. As DNA, the CDR3 is TGTGCCAGCAGTCCGCAACCCCAACTCATGGGACTAGGTGGGGGAACTGAGGAGGGCGGGGAGCTGTTTTTT.

This clonotype was detected once. The rearrangement links TRBV12-3 or TRBV12-4 to TRBJ2-7; 8 bases line up with TRBD1. With 4 bases clipped from V and 0 bases from J, the junction kept 23 bases outside the gene matches. CDR3 length equals 21 residues. The CDR3 spells CASSWGTGLFSAEGASYEQYF. Written as DNA, the CDR3 is TGTGCCAGCAGTTGGGGGACAGGATTGTTCTCGGCGGAGGGGGCCTCCTACGAGCAGTACTTC.